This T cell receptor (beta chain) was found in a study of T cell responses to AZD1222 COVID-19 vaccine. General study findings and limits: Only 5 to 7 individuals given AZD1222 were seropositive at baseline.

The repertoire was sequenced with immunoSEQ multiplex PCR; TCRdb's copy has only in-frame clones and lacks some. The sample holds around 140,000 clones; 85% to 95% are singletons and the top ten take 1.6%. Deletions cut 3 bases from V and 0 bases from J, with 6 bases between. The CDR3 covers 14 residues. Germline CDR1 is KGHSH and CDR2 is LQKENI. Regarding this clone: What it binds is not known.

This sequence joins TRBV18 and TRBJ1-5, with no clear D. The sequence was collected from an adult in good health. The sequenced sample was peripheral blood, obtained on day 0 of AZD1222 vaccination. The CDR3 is CASSPRYSNQPQHF. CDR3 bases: TGTGCCAGCTCACCTAGATATAGCAATCAGCCCCAGCATTTT.